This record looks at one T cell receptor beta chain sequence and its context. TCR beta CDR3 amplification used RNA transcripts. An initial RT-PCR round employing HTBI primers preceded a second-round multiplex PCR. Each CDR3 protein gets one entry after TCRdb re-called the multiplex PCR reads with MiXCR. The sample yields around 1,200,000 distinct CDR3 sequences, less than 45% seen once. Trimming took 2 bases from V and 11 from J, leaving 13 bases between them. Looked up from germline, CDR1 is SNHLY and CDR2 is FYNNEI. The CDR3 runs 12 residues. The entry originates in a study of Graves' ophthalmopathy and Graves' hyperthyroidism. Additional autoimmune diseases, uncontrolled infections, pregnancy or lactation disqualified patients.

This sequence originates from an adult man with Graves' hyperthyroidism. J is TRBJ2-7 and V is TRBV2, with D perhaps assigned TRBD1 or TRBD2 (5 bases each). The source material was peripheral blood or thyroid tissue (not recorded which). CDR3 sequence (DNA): TGTGCCAGCAGTGAACGGGGACGAGGGGAGTACTTC. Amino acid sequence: CASSERGRGEYF.